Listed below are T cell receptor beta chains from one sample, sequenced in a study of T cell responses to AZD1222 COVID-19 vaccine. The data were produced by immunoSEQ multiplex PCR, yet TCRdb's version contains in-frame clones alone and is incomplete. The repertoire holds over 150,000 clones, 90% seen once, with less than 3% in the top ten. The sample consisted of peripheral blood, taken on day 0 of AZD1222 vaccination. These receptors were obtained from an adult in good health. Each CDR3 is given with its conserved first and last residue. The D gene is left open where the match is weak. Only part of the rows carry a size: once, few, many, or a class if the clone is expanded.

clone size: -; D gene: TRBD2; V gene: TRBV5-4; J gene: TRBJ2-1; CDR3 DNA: TGTGCCAGCAGCTCCGGACTAGCGGGGGCCAATGAGCAGTTCTTC; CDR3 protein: CASSSGLAGANEQFF
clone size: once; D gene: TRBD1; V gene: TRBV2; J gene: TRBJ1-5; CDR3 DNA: TGTGCCAGCAGGAAAACCGGGACAGAGAATCAGCCCCAGCATTTT; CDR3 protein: CASRKTGTENQPQHF
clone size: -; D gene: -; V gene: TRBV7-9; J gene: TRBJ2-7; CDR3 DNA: TGTGCCAGCACCTCCGGCCCTCCCTACGAGCAGTACTTC; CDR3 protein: CASTSGPPYEQYF
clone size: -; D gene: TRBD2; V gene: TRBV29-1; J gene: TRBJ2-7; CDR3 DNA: TGCAGCGTTGAAATCAGCGGGGGCGGGCAGTACTTC; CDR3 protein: CSVEISGGGQYF
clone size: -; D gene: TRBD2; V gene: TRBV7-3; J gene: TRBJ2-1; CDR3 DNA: TGTGCCAGCAGCCGCAAGGGACTAGCGGGGAGAAATGAGCAGTTCTTC; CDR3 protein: CASSRKGLAGRNEQFF
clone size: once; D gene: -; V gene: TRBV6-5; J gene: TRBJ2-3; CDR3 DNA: TGTGCCAGCAGTTCGTTGAGGGACCGCACAGATACGCAGTATTTT; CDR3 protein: CASSSLRDRTDTQYF
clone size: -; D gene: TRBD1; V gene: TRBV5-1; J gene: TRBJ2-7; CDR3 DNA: TGCGCCAGCAGCTTGAGGGGGACAGGCTTAGGCGAGCAGTACTTC; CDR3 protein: CASSLRGTGLGEQYF
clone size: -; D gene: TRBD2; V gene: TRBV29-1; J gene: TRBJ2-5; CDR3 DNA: TGCAGCGTTGACCCAGGTAGCGGGGGATACCCTGATGGTGAGACCCAGTACTTC; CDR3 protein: CSVDPGSGGYPDGETQYF
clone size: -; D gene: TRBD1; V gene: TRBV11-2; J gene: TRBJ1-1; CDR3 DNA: TGTGCCAGCACCCGGACAGGGGGGACTGAAGCTTTCTTT; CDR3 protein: CASTRTGGTEAFF
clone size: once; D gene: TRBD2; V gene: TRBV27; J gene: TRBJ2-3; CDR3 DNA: TGTGCCAGCAGTTCCTATGGGACTAGCGGGGGCAGCTGGGCTGCAGATACGCAGTATTTT; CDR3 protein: CASSSYGTSGGSWAADTQYF
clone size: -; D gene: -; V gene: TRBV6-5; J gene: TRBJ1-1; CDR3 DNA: TGTGCCAGCAGCCCGGGGAGCGGACGGGCTTTCTTT; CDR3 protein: CASSPGSGRAFF
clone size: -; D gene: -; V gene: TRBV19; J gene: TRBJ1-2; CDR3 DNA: TGTGCCAGTAAAGAATTCGGGACACCGTCCGGCAACTATGGCTACACCTTC; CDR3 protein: CASKEFGTPSGNYGYTF
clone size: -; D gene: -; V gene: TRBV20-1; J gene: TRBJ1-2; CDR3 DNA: TGCAGTGCAACGACAGGAGGTGGCTACACCTTC; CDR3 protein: CSATTGGGYTF
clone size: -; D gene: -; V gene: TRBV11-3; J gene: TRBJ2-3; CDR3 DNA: TGTGCCAGCAGCCCAGGACGGGGAACAGATACGCAGTATTTT; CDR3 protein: CASSPGRGTDTQYF
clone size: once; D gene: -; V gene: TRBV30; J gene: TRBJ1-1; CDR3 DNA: TGTGCCTGGAGCCCCGAGGGGGGCACTGAAGCTTTCTTT; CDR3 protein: CAWSPEGGTEAFF
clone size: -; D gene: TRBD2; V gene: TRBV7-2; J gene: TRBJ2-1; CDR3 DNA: TGTGCCAGCAGTCAGACTAGCGGGAACTACAATGAGCAGTTCTTC; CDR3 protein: CASSQTSGNYNEQFF
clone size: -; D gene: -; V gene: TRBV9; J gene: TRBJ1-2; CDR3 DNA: TGTGCCAGCAGCGCCCAATGGGTTGACTATGGCTACACCTTC; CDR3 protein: CASSAQWVDYGYTF
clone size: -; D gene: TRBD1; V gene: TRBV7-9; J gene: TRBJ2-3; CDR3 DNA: TGTGCCAGCAGCTCTGGCGGACAGGGTAGCACAGATACGCAGTATTTT; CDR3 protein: CASSSGGQGSTDTQYF
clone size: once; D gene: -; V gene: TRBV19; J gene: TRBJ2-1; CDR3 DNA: TGTGCCAGTAGTAGCCTGACGGATGAGCAGTTCTTC; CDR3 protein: CASSSLTDEQFF
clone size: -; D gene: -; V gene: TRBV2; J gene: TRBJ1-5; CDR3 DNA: TGTGCCAGCAGTGAAGGGAGGGGGTCCAATCAGCCCCAGCATTTT; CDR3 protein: CASSEGRGSNQPQHF
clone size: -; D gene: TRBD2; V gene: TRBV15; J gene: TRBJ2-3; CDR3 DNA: TGTGCCACCAGCGGAGAACGGGGGCTAGCGGGGGCCCCCAGCACAGATACGCAGTATTTT; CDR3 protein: CATSGERGLAGAPSTDTQYF
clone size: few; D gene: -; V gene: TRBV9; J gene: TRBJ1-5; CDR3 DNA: TGTGCCAGCAGCATAACCGAAGGACAGCTTGAACCAACTAGCAATCAGCCCCAGCATTTT; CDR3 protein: CASSITEGQLEPTSNQPQHF
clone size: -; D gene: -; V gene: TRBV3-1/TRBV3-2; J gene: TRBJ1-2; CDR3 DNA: TGTGCCAGCAGCCCGACACGGACGCCGAACTATGGCTACACCTTC; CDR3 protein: CASSPTRTPNYGYTF
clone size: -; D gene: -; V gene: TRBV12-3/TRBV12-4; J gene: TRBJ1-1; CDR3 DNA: TGTGCCAGCAGTTGGACGGGGGGCACTGAAGCTTTCTTT; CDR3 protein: CASSWTGGTEAFF
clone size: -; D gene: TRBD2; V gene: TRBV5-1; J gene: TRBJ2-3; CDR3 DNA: TGCGCCAGCAGCAGAGGCGGGGCTAGCGGAGATACGCAGTATTTT; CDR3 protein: CASSRGGASGDTQYF
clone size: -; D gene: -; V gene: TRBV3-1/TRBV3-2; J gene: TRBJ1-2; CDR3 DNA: TGTGCCAGCAGCCAAGCTCCCCGGAGCTATGGCTACACCTTC; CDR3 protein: CASSQAPRSYGYTF
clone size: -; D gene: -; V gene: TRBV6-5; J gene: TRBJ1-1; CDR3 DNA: TGTGCCAGCAGTTACTCTTTTGGGGAGACTGAAGCTTTCTTT; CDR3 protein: CASSYSFGETEAFF
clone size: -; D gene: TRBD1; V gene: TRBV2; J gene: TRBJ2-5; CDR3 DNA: TGTGCCAGCAGTAGGACAGGGGCCGTCCAAGAGACCCAGTACTTC; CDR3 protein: CASSRTGAVQETQYF
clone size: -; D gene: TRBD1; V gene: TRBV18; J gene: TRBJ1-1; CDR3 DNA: TGTGCCAGCTCCCCAAGGACAGGGGGCCTGAACACTGAAGCTTTCTTT; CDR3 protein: CASSPRTGGLNTEAFF